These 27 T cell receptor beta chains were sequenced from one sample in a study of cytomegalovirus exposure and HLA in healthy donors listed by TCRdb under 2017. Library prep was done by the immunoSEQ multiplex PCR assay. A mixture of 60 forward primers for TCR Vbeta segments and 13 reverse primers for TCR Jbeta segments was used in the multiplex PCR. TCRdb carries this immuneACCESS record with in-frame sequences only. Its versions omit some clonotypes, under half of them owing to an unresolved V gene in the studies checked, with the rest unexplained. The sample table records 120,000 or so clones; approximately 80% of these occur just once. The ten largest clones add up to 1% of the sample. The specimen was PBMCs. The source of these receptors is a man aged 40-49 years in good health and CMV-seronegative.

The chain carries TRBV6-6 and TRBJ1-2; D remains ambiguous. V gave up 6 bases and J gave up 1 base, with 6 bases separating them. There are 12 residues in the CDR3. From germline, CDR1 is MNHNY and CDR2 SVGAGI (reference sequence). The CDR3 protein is CASRSGNYGYTF. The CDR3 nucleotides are TGTGCCAGCAGGAGCGGTAACTATGGCTACACCTTC.

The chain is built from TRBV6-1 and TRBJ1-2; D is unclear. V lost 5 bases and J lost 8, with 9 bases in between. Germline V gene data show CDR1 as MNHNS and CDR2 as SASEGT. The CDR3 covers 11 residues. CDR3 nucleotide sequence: TGTGCCAGCAGTCCCCTCGGGGGCTACACCTTC. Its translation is CASSPLGGYTF.

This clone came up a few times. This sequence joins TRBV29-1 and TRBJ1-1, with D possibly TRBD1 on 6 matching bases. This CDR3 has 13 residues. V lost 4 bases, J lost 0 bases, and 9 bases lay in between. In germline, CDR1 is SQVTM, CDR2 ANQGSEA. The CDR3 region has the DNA TGCAGCGTTGTAAGGGGGATGAACACTGAAGCTTTCTTT. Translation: CSVVRGMNTEAFF.

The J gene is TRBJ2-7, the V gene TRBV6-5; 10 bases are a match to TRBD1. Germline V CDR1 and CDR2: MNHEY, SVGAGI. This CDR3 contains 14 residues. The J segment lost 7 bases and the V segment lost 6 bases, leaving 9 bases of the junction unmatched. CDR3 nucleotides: TGTGCCAGCAGACAGGGGACAGGGGCGGGGGAGCAGTACTTC. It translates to CASRQGTGAGEQYF.

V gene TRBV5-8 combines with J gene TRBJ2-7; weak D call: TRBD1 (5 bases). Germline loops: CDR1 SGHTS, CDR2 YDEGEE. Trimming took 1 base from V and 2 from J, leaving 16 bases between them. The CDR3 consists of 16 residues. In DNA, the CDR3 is TGTGCCAGCAGCTTGTGGGGCACGGCTTTTACCTACGAGCAGTACTTC. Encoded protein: CASSLWGTAFTYEQYF.

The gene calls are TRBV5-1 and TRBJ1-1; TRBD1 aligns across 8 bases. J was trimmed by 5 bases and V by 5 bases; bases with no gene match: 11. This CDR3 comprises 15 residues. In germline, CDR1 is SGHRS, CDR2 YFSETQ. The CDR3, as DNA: TGCGCCAGCAGGGACCCCCGGACAGGGAGTACTGAAGCTTTCTTT. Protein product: CASRDPRTGSTEAFF.

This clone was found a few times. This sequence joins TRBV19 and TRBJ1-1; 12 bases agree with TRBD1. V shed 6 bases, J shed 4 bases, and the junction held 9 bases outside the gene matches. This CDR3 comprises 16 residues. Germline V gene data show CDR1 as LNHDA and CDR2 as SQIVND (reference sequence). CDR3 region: CASSTGTGGPSTEAFF. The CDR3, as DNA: TGTGCCAGTAGCACCGGGACAGGGGGCCCCTCCACTGAAGCTTTCTTT.

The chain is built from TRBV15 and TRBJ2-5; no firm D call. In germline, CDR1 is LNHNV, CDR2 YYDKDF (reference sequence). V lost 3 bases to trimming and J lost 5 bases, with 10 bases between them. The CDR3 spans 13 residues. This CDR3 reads CATSSGLPETQYF. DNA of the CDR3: TGTGCCACCAGCAGTGGGCTCCCTGAGACCCAGTACTTC.

CDR3 region: CASSEISVVVSEKLFF. CDR3 coding DNA: TGTGCCAGCAGTGAGATTTCGGTAGTGGTCTCAGAAAAACTGTTTTTT. V usage is TRBV2 and J usage is TRBJ1-4; D ambiguous. CDR1 is SNHLY and CDR2 is FYNNEI in the germline V gene. This CDR3 contains 16 residues. V lost 3 bases, J lost 8 bases, and 19 bases lay in between.

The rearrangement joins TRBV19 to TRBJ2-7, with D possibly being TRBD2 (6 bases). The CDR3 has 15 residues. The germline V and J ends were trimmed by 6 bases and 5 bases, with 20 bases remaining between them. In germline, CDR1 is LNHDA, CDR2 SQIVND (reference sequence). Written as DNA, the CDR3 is TGTGCCAGTAGCCCCTTGGAGGGACTTCGGGACGAGCAGTACTTC. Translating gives CASSPLEGLRDEQYF.

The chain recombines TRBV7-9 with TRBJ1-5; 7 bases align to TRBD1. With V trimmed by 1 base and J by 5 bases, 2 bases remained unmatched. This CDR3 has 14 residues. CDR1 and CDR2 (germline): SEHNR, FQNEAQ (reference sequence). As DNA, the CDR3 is TGTGCCAGCAGCTTAGAGGGGGCGCATCAGCCCCAGCATTTT. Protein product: CASSLEGAHQPQHF.

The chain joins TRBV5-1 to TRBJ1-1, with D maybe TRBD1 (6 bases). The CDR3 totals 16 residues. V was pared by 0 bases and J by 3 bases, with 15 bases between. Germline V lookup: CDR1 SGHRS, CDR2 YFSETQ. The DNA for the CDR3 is TGCGCCAGCAGCTTGGGACCCGGGGGGGCGCACACTGAAGCTTTCTTT. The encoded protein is CASSLGPGGAHTEAFF.

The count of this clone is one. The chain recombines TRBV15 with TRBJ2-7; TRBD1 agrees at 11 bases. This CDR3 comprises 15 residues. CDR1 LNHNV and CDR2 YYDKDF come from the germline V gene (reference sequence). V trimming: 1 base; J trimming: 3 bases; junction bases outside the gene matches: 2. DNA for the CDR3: TGTGCCACCAGCAGAGGTGGGACAGGGGGCTACGAGCAGTACTTC. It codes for CATSRGGTGGYEQYF.

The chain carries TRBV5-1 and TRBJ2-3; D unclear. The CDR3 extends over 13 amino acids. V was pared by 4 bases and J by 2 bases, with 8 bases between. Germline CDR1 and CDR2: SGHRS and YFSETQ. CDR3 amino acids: CASSITYTDTQYF. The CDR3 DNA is TGCGCCAGCAGCATAACCTACACAGATACGCAGTATTTT.

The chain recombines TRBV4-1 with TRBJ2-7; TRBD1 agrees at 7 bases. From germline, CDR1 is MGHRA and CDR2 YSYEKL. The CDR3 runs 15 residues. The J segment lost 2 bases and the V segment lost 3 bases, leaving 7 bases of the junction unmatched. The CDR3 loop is CASSQWTGDTYEQYF. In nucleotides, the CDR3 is TGCGCCAGCAGCCAGTGGACAGGCGATACCTACGAGCAGTACTTC.

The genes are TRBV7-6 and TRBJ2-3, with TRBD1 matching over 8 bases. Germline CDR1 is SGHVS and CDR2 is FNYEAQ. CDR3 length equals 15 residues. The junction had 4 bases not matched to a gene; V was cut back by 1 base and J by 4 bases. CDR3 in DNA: TGTGCCAGCAGCTTAGGGGCAGGGGGCTCAGATACGCAGTATTTT. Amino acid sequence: CASSLGAGGSDTQYF.

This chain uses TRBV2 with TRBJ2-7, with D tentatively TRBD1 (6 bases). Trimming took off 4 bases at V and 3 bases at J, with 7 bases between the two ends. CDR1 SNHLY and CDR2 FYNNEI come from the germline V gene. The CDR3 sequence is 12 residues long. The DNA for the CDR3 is TGTGCCAGCAGTGGGACAGACTACGAGCAGTACTTC. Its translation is CASSGTDYEQYF. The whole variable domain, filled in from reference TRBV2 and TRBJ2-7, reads EPEVTQTPSHQVTQMGQEVILRCVPISNHLYFYWYRQILGQKVEFLVSFYNNEISEKSEIFDDQFSVERPDGSNFTLKIRSTKLEDSAMYFCASSGTDYEQYFGPGTRLTVT.

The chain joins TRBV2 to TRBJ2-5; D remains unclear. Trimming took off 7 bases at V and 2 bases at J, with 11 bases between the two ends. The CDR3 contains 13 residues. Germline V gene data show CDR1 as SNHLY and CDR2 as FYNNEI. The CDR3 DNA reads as TGTGCCAGCACCCCCCTAGGACAAGAGACCCAGTACTTC. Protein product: CASTPLGQETQYF.

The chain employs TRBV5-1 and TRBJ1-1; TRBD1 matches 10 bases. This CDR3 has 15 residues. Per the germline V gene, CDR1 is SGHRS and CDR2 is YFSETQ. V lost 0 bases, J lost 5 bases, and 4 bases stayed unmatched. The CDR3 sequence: CASSLAGTGVTEAFF. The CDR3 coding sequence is TGCGCCAGCAGCTTGGCCGGGACAGGGGTGACTGAAGCTTTCTTT.

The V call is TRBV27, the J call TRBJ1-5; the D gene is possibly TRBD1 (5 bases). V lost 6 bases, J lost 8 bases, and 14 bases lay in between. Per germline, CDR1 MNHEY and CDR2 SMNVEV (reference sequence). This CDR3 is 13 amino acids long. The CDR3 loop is CASSPFEGEPQHF. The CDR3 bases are TGTGCCAGCAGCCCCTTTGAAGGGGAGCCCCAGCATTTT.

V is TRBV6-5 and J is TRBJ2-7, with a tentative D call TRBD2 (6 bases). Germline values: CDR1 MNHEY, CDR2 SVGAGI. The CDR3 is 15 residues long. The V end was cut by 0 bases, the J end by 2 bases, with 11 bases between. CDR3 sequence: CASSYSNRGTYEQYF. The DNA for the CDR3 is TGTGCCAGCAGTTACTCGAATCGGGGGACCTACGAGCAGTACTTC.

This CDR3 reads CASSSGLAGFYNEQFF. The CDR3, as DNA: TGTGCCAGCAGCAGCGGACTAGCGGGATTCTACAATGAGCAGTTCTTC. The gene calls are TRBV5-8 and TRBJ2-1, with 12 bases aligning to TRBD2. Per the germline V gene, CDR1 is SGHTS and CDR2 is YDEGEE. With V trimmed by 4 bases and J by 3 bases, 5 bases remained unmatched. This CDR3 is built from 16 residues.

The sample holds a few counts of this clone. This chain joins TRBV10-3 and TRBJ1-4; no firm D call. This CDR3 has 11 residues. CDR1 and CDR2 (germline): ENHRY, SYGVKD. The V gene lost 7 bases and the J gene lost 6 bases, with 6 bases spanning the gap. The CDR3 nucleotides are TGTGCCATCATGGCAGATGAAAAACTGTTTTTT. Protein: CAIMADEKLFF.

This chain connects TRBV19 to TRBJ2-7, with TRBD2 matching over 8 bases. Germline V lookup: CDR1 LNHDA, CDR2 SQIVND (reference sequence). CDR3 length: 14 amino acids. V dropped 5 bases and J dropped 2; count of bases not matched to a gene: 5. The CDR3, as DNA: TGTGCCAGTAGTGCGGGACTAGGGGCCTACGAGCAGTACTTC. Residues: CASSAGLGAYEQYF.

CDR3 nucleotides: TGTGCCAGCGGAACAGGGCATACTAACTATGGCTACACCTTC. Translating it yields CASGTGHTNYGYTF. The rearrangement uses TRBV2 and TRBJ1-2, with D possibly being TRBD1 (6 bases). Trimming cost V 8 bases and J 0 bases, with 13 bases left between them. This CDR3 comprises 14 residues. The germline gives CDR1 SNHLY, CDR2 FYNNEI. The full variable domain, its missing parts supplied by reference TRBV2 and TRBJ1-2, is EPEVTQTPSHQVTQMGQEVILRCVPISNHLYFYWYRQILGQKVEFLVSFYNNEISEKSEIFDDQFSVERPDGSNFTLKIRSTKLEDSAMYFCASGTGHTNYGYTFGSGTRLTVV.

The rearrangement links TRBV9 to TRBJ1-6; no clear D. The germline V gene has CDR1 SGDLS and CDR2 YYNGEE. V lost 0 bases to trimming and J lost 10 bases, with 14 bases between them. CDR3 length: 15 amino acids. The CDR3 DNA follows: TGTGCCAGCAGCGTAGGTCCCCCTGAGAGATCACCCCTCCACTTT. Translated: CASSVGPPERSPLHF.

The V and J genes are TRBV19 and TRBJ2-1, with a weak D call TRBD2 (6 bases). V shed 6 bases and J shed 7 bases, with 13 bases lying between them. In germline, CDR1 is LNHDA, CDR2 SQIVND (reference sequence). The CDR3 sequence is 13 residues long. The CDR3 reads CASSPGDQNEQFF. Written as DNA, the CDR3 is TGTGCCAGTAGCCCGGGGGATCAAAATGAGCAGTTCTTC.